This TCR beta chain was obtained from a study of neoadjuvant anti-PD-1 for oral cavity cancer. Background on the study: Most patients had three to four biweekly doses of 3 mg/kg nivolumab before resection.

CDR1 SGHVS and CDR2 FQNEAQ come from the germline V gene. The ends lost 1 base at V and 5 bases at J; junction bases unmatched: 11. This CDR3 contains 19 residues. Time point meaning: after neoadjuvant nivolumab, at surgical resection. Most PBMC samples had 450 to 500 ng input DNA in six replicates. Profiling relied on immunoSEQ multiplex PCR, and the TCRdb table lists in-frame clones only, not all of them. Among around 13,000 clones listed, around 66% were seen once. The J gene is TRBJ2-5, the V gene TRBV7-8; 15 bases are shared with TRBD2. This receptor was taken from a person aged 40 to 85 with oral cavity squamous cell carcinoma. The sequenced sample was PBMCs, obtained after nivolumab (anti-PD-1) treatment. CDR3 DNA sequence: TGTGCCAGCAGCTTAGTTCCGAGGACTAGCGGGAGGGCCGTGGAGACCCAGTACTTC. Translated: CASSLVPRTSGRAVETQYF.